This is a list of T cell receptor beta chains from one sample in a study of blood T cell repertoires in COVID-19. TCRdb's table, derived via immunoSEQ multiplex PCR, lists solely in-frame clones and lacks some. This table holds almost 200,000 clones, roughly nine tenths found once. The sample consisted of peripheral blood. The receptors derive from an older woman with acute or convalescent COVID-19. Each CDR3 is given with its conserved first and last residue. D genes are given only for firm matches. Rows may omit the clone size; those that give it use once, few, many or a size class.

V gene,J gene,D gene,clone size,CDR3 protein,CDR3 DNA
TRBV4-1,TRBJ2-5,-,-,CASSQAVQETQYF,TGCGCCAGCAGCCAAGCCGTCCAAGAGACCCAGTACTTC
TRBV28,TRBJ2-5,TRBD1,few,CASSLAGGRETQYF,TGTGCCAGCAGTTTAGCAGGGGGCCGGGAGACCCAGTACTTC
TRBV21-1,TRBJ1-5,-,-,CASSIPGSGGQRQPQHF,TGTGCCAGCAGCATTCCGGGAAGTGGGGGACAACGCCAGCCCCAGCATTTT
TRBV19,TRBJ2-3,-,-,CASSIGSGRTDTQYF,TGTGCCAGTAGTATAGGCAGCGGACGCACAGATACGCAGTATTTT
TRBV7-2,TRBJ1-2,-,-,CASSLASGRLVRIDYGYTF,TGTGCCAGCAGCTTAGCTTCAGGCAGGTTAGTTAGAATTGACTATGGCTACACCTTC
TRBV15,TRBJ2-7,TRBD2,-,CATAGRLAGVEQYF,TGTGCCACTGCCGGACGGCTAGCGGGAGTCGAGCAGTACTTC
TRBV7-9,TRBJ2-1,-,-,CASSLEQGRQFF,TGTGCCAGCAGCTTAGAGCAGGGGAGGCAGTTCTTC
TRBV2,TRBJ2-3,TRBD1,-,CASRAGQGIEDTQYF,TGTGCCAGCAGAGCGGGACAGGGGATTGAAGATACGCAGTATTTT
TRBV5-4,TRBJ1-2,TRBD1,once,CASSLAIRDSSKRGYGYTF,TGTGCCAGCAGCTTGGCCATACGGGACAGTTCTAAGAGGGGTTATGGCTACACCTTC
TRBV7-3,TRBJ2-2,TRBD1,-,CASSPHLTGTGLTGELFF,TGTGCCAGCAGCCCGCACCTGACCGGGACAGGGCTAACCGGGGAGCTGTTTTTT
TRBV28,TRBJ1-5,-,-,CASSYGDNSNQPQHF,TGTGCCAGCAGTTACGGGGATAACAGCAATCAGCCCCAGCATTTT
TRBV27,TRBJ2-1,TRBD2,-,CASSLRLAGDNEQFF,TGTGCCAGCAGTTTACGGCTAGCGGGGGACAATGAGCAGTTCTTC
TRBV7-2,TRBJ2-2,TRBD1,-,CASSTLQGVTGELFF,TGTGCCAGCAGCACGTTACAGGGGGTCACCGGGGAGCTGTTTTTT
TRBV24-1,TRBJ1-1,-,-,CATSDLSGLNTEAFF,TGTGCCACCAGTGATTTGTCAGGGCTGAACACTGAAGCTTTCTTT
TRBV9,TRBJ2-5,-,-,CASSRVGGIGEETQYF,TGTGCCAGCAGCAGGGTTGGGGGGATTGGGGAAGAGACCCAGTACTTC
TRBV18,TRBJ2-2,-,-,CASSPGRPNTGELFF,TGTGCCAGCTCACCAGGCAGGCCGAACACCGGGGAGCTGTTTTTT
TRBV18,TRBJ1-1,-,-,CASSRLVGLATEAFF,TGTGCCAGCTCTCGACTAGTAGGACTGGCCACTGAAGCTTTCTTT
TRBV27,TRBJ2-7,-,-,CASSFKGESSYEQYF,TGTGCCAGCAGTTTTAAAGGGGAATCGTCCTACGAGCAGTACTTC
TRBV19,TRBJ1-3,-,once,CASKESVGNTIYF,TGTGCCAGTAAGGAGTCAGTCGGAAACACCATATATTTT
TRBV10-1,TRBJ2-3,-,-,CASRAGDTQYF,TGCGCCAGCCGAGCTGGAGATACGCAGTATTTT
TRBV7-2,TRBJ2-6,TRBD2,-,CASSLGLALSGANVLTF,TGTGCCAGCAGCTTAGGACTAGCGTTATCTGGGGCCAACGTCCTGACTTTC
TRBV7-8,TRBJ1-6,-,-,CASSSNRASPLHF,TGTGCCAGCAGCTCAAACAGGGCTTCACCCCTCCACTTT
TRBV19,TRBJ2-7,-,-,CASSLVFTYEQYF,TGTGCCAGTAGCCTAGTGTTTACCTACGAGCAGTACTTC
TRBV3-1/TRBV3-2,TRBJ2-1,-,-,CASSQGDRYNEQFF,TGTGCCAGCAGCCAAGGAGACAGATACAATGAGCAGTTCTTC
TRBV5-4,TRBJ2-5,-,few,CASSLGGFGTQYF,TGTGCCAGCAGCTTGGGAGGATTTGGGACCCAGTACTTC
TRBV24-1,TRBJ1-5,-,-,CATSGTYSNQPQHF,TGTGCCACCAGTGGAACTTATAGCAATCAGCCCCAGCATTTT
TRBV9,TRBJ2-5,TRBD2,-,CASSAVGTSGIGTQYF,TGTGCCAGCAGCGCAGTGGGGACTAGCGGGATCGGGACCCAGTACTTC
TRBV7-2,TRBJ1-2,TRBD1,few,CASSARQGALAYGYTF,TGTGCCAGCAGCGCCCGACAGGGGGCGCTTGCCTATGGCTACACCTTC
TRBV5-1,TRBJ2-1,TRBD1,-,CASSSGQGTGVPYNEQFF,TGCGCCAGCAGCTCGGGACAGGGGACAGGGGTGCCCTACAATGAGCAGTTCTTC
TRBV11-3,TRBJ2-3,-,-,CASSREPGAIDTQYF,TGTGCCAGCAGCAGAGAGCCAGGGGCAATAGATACGCAGTATTTT
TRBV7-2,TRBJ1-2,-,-,CASSLARQGNGYTF,TGTGCCAGCAGCTTAGCGCGCCAGGGGAATGGCTACACCTTC
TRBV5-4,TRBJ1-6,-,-,CASRLQDGAGTPLHF,TGTGCCAGCAGGTTGCAGGATGGTGCGGGGACACCCCTCCACTTT
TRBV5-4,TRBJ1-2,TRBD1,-,CASTLPRPGGYYGYTF,TGTGCCAGCACCCTACCCAGGCCAGGGGGCTACTATGGCTACACCTTC
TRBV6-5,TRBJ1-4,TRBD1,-,CASSYLPGTGALFF,TGTGCCAGCAGTTATTTACCCGGGACAGGGGCTCTTTTTTTT
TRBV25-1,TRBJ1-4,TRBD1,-,CASSGYRGSREKLFF,TGTGCCAGCAGTGGCTACAGGGGATCTCGTGAAAAACTGTTTTTT
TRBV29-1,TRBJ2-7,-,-,CSVTLEGRAYEQYF,TGCAGCGTCACCCTGGAGGGGCGAGCCTACGAGCAGTACTTC
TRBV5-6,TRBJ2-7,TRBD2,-,CASIPGPQRDYEQYF,TGTGCCAGCATCCCGGGACCCCAGCGGGACTACGAGCAGTACTTC
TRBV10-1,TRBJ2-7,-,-,CASSVGDSYEQYF,TGCGCCAGCAGTGTTGGAGACTCCTACGAGCAGTACTTC
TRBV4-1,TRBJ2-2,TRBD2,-,CASSSRTSGRSTGELFF,TGCGCCAGCAGCTCCCGGACTAGCGGGAGAAGTACCGGGGAGCTGTTTTTT
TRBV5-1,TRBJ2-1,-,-,CASSLAVPRNNEQFF,TGCGCCAGCAGCTTGGCAGTACCGCGGAACAATGAGCAGTTCTTC